The 2 T cell receptor beta chains below all came from one sample that was sequenced in a study of T cell repertoires in cytomegalovirus infection. One entry per CDR3 protein, called by TCRdb with MiXCR from the reads. This sample has approximately 180,000 distinct CDR3 sequences, with about a sixth found just once. Sequencing was performed on CD8+ T cells from PBMCs. These receptors all stem from a human donor in good health (CMV status not recorded). Some clones in this sample may be carry-over from other donors' samples.

In its sample, this clonotype was seen a few times. The chain recombines TRBV5-8 with TRBJ1-1, with 11 nucleotides matching TRBD1. This CDR3 region has 14 residues. Trimming cost V 3 bases and J 8 bases; bases outside gene matches: 6. Per the germline V gene, CDR1 is SGHTS and CDR2 is YDEGEE. The CDR3 is CASSWGTGGTEAFF. The CDR3 DNA reads TGTGCCAGCAGCTGGGGGACAGGGGGGACCGAAGCTTTCTTT.

Only a few counts were recorded for this clonotype. This chain joins TRBV27 and TRBJ1-6; the match to TRBD1 covers 8 bases. V gave up 6 bases and J gave up 10 bases; unmatched junction bases: 8. The germline V gene encodes CDR1 MNHEY and CDR2 SMNVEV (reference sequence). The CDR3 covers 14 residues. DNA for the CDR3: TGTGCCAGCAGCCTCAGGGGGCTCTTCTCACCCCTCCACTTT. The encoded protein is CASSLRGLFSPLHF.